The entry below gives a single TCR beta chain sequence along with its context. Its antigen specificity is not known. No much larger clone is present one base from it, and per-base qualities are unavailable. This sample stems from a study of blood T cell repertoires in COVID-19 (dated by TCRdb to about 2020). Concerning the study at large: Samples covering the acute and convalescent phases of COVID-19 were provided by collaborators in the United States, Italy and Spain. The repertoires were made available in a free public database intended to serve as a resource for research on the immune response to SARS-CoV-2. Where HLA class I and class II types were available, the types were taken from metadata supplied by the sample provider, not from assay-based typing. The dataset comprised deeply sampled blood TCRbeta repertoires from subjects exposed to, actively infected with, or recovered from COVID-19. The prospective study material was composed of cDNA or gDNA derived from T cells, B-cell-depleted T cells, or PBMCs. Samples were obtained from the ongoing ImmuneRACE study (first 160 participants) and from over 1,000 subjects provided by 6 global collaborators. The sample metadata nearly always contained a de-identified subject ID, COVID-19 status, age in years and sex. Study-level results and caveats: How much clinical and demographic metadata was included differed by source and by participant, and the metadata was provided uncurated.

V drops 2 bases and J drops 5 bases, leaving 24 bases in between. The cysteine opens and the phenylalanine closes a CDR3 of 18 amino acids. CDR3 DNA only is kept here, 54 bases in frame from base 1. As encoded in the germline V gene (reference sequence), CDR1 is MNHEY while CDR2 is SMNVEV. The immunoSEQ Assay, a bias-controlled multiplex PCR, was used to amplify TCRbeta CDR3 regions from genomic DNA. The authors' pipeline ran thus. Within the assay, amplification of reference gene primers was used to estimate how many nucleated cells each sample contained. To quantify the absolute abundance of each unique TCRbeta CDR3 rearrangement, sequence reads were collapsed and filtered. For each sample, productive Simpson clonality was calculated as the square root of Simpson's diversity index across productive rearrangements. TCRdb obtained this table from immuneACCESS and retained in-frame rearrangements with V and J assigned. These tables miss some clones; where compared with another copy, unresolved V genes account for less than half of the shortfall, and the remainder is unexplained. V and J calls and clone size follow that table, whereas D and trimming were derived from the DNA. Recorded for this sample are hundreds of thousands of clones; 70% to 90% of them occurred a single time. Roughly 14% of the sample is taken by the ten largest.

In the prospective study, participants were roughly 18 to 95 years old, resided in 25 or so geographic areas of the United States, and were enrolled through a virtual design. Cohort assignment in the prospective study relied on participant-reported clinical history from a screening survey and a study questionnaire. In the prospective study, whole blood, serum and a nasopharyngeal or oropharyngeal swab were collected from each participant by mobile phlebotomists. Prospective study participants could optionally give additional blood draws and questionnaires over an approximately 2-month period. Before DNA extraction, prospective study blood samples were shipped either frozen or at room temperature.

Sequenced sample: PBMCs or T cells enriched from blood (not recorded which). The chain uses TRBV27 and TRBJ2-5; D gene: possibly TRBD2, on 6 matching bases. The origin of this receptor is a woman aged 45-60 years with acute COVID-19. The DNA is as follows: TGTGCCAGCAGTTTAGGGTGGGGCGACGTGGGGGGTCGGGAGACCCAGTACTTC. This yields the protein CASSLGWGDVGGRETQYF.